A selection of T cell receptor beta chains follows, all from one sample in a study of blood T cell repertoires in COVID-19. Produced via immunoSEQ multiplex PCR; TCRdb's table is partial and in-frame only. The table lists about 260,000 clones, 84% of them singletons. Source material: peripheral blood. These receptors were taken from a man in his 60s with acute or convalescent COVID-19. Each CDR3 is given with its conserved first and last residue. The D gene is left open where the match is weak. Not every row has a clone size; where given, it reads once, few, many or a size class.

clone_size,j_call,d_call,v_call,cdr3_aa,cdr3_nt
NA,TRBJ2-3,TRBD2,TRBV5-5,CASSLLPSGGDTQYF,TGTGCCAGCAGCTTGCTACCTAGCGGGGGAGATACGCAGTATTTT
NA,TRBJ2-7,NA,TRBV6-1,CASSEQRWNTYEQYF,TGTGCCAGCAGTGAACAGCGCTGGAACACATACGAGCAGTACTTC
NA,TRBJ2-5,TRBD1,TRBV28,CASSSPDRGRETQYF,TGTGCCAGCAGTTCGCCTGACAGGGGGAGAGAGACCCAGTACTTC
NA,TRBJ2-2,NA,TRBV7-8,CASSLVRGGAGELFF,TGTGCCAGCAGCTTAGTGCGGGGTGGGGCCGGGGAGCTGTTTTTT
few,TRBJ2-1,TRBD2,TRBV5-1,CASTGLAGDVNEQFF,TGCGCCAGCACCGGACTAGCGGGGGATGTCAATGAGCAGTTCTTC
NA,TRBJ1-2,NA,TRBV6-5,CASSTRTGYTF,TGTGCCAGCAGCACCCGGACAGGCTACACCTTC
NA,TRBJ1-5,NA,TRBV7-9,CASSLEDSSNQPQHF,TGTGCCAGCAGCTTGGAAGACAGTAGCAATCAGCCCCAGCATTTT
NA,TRBJ2-2,TRBD2,TRBV18,CASSLREANTGELFF,TGTGCCAGCTCACTCCGGGAGGCCAACACCGGGGAGCTGTTTTTT
NA,TRBJ1-5,NA,TRBV19,CASTADRSGYSNQPQHF,TGTGCCAGTACCGCAGACAGGTCGGGTTATAGCAATCAGCCCCAGCATTTT
NA,TRBJ2-5,NA,TRBV6-5,CASSNAGTARETQYF,TGTGCCAGCAGTAACGCCGGGACTGCCCGTGAGACCCAGTACTTC
NA,TRBJ1-5,NA,TRBV4-1,CASSQVPVRVGNQPQHF,TGCGCCAGCAGCCAAGTCCCTGTCAGGGTCGGCAATCAGCCCCAGCATTTT
NA,TRBJ2-3,TRBD1,TRBV20-1,CSALRGDTQYF,TGCAGTGCTCTCAGGGGGGATACGCAGTATTTT
NA,TRBJ1-2,TRBD1,TRBV5-1,CASSGGQYGYTF,TGCGCCAGCAGCGGGGGACAGTATGGCTACACCTTC
NA,TRBJ2-3,NA,TRBV6-6,CASSFSTDTQYF,TGTGCCAGCAGCTTTTCCACAGATACGCAGTATTTT
NA,TRBJ2-7,NA,TRBV19,CASSLTVHYEQYF,TGTGCCAGTAGCCTGACAGTGCACTACGAGCAGTACTTC
NA,TRBJ2-7,NA,TRBV6-2/TRBV6-3,CASSYGGYSYEQYF,TGTGCCAGCAGTTATGGAGGGTACTCCTACGAGCAGTACTTC
NA,TRBJ2-7,NA,TRBV4-3,CASSQARGGLRSSYEQYF,TGCGCCAGCAGCCAAGCTAGGGGGGGGCTTCGGAGCTCCTACGAGCAGTACTTC
NA,TRBJ2-5,TRBD1,TRBV15,CATSSTGTAIDWARGQETQYF,TGTGCCACCAGCAGTACCGGGACAGCGATTGACTGGGCCAGGGGGCAAGAGACCCAGTACTTC
NA,TRBJ2-7,TRBD2,TRBV9,CASSVETSGTEQYF,TGTGCCAGCAGCGTAGAGACTAGCGGGACCGAGCAGTACTTC
NA,TRBJ2-7,NA,TRBV9,CASSVDPVYEQYF,TGTGCCAGCAGCGTAGATCCGGTCTACGAGCAGTACTTC
few,TRBJ2-7,TRBD2,TRBV7-6,CASSTGLAGSYYEQYF,TGTGCCAGCAGCACCGGACTAGCGGGGAGTTACTACGAGCAGTACTTC
NA,TRBJ2-1,TRBD2,TRBV18,CASSPVAGSVDEQFF,TGTGCCAGCTCACCCGTAGCGGGAAGCGTGGATGAGCAGTTCTTC
NA,TRBJ2-2,TRBD2,TRBV15,CATSSGGANTGELFF,TGTGCCACCAGCAGCGGGGGGGCGAACACCGGGGAGCTGTTTTTT
NA,TRBJ2-1,NA,TRBV10-1,CASRTRLVNEQFF,TGCGCCAGCAGGACGAGACTAGTAAATGAGCAGTTCTTC
few,TRBJ2-3,NA,TRBV30,CAWTEGGDTQYF,TGTGCCTGGACCGAGGGGGGGGATACGCAGTATTTT
NA,TRBJ1-2,TRBD1,TRBV5-1,CASSTGQGIYGYTF,TGCGCCAGCAGCACGGGACAGGGGATCTATGGCTACACCTTC
NA,TRBJ2-5,TRBD2,TRBV2,CASSGVSSGAIKTQYF,TGTGCCAGCAGTGGAGTCTCTAGCGGGGCTATTAAGACCCAGTACTTC
NA,TRBJ1-2,NA,TRBV24-1,CATSDIGALYGYTF,TGTGCCACCAGTGACATTGGAGCTCTCTATGGCTACACCTTC
NA,TRBJ2-5,NA,TRBV18,CASSPQGQIRETQYF,TGTGCCAGCTCACCACAAGGACAGATCCGAGAGACCCAGTACTTC
NA,TRBJ1-1,NA,TRBV7-8,CASSPKGAGNTEAFF,TGTGCCAGCAGCCCGAAAGGCGCGGGGAACACTGAAGCTTTCTTT
NA,TRBJ2-3,NA,TRBV27,CASSGGRGSRDTQYF,TGTGCCAGCAGCGGGGGGAGGGGGAGTCGCGATACGCAGTATTTT
NA,TRBJ2-2,NA,TRBV7-9,CASSLDSGGELFF,TGTGCCAGCAGCTTAGACAGCGGCGGGGAGCTGTTTTTT
NA,TRBJ1-2,NA,TRBV9,CASSVASLNYGYTF,TGTGCCAGCAGCGTAGCTAGCCTAAACTATGGCTACACCTTC
NA,TRBJ1-1,NA,TRBV4-2,CASSPAGAVNTEAFF,TGTGCCAGCAGCCCCGCTGGGGCCGTGAACACTGAAGCTTTCTTT
NA,TRBJ2-7,TRBD2,TRBV20-1,CSASISIAGEQYF,TGCAGTGCTAGTATTAGCATAGCGGGCGAGCAGTACTTC
NA,TRBJ2-1,NA,TRBV2,CASSATAGEQFF,TGTGCCAGCAGTGCGACTGCAGGGGAGCAGTTCTTC
NA,TRBJ2-1,NA,TRBV10-3,CAISKGVRSSYNEQFF,TGTGCCATCAGTAAAGGGGTTAGATCGTCCTACAATGAGCAGTTCTTC
NA,TRBJ2-1,TRBD2,TRBV27,CASRQAGAAYNEQFF,TGTGCCAGCAGACAAGCGGGAGCGGCCTACAATGAGCAGTTCTTC
NA,TRBJ1-5,NA,TRBV28,CASSSYGGREDQPQHF,TGTGCCAGCTCTTCCTACGGAGGGAGGGAGGATCAGCCCCAGCATTTT
NA,TRBJ1-2,NA,TRBV18,CASSPGSRSNYTF,TGTGCCAGCTCCCCAGGGTCCCGGAGCAACTACACCTTC